This TCR beta chain is drawn from a study of shared clonotypes between healthy human individuals. About this clone itself: The antigen is unknown.

Germline V lookup: CDR1 ENHRY, CDR2 SYGVKD. Trimming pared 4 bases from V and 8 bases from J, leaving 17 bases between. There are 15 residues in the CDR3. Overall study findings and caveats: Rarefaction exposed incomplete sorted-subset sequencing despite large depth. Clonotype sharing among donors was expected to depend on sequencing depth.

Around 32,000 T cell genomes, or about 190 ng DNA, went into the sorted-subset replicate PCRs. The table came from immunoSEQ multiplex PCR; TCRdb's copy has only in-frame clones and leaves some out. This sample has 1,500,000 or so clones, with about 96% found just once. The chain couples TRBV10-3 to TRBJ1-4; TRBD1 might be the D (6 bases). This receptor was obtained from a man between 25 and 39 years old in good health. Sequencing was done on a sample of naive CD4+ T cells sorted from blood. Subset reported: CD45RA+ positively selected. CDR3 protein: CAISGGRQAEEKLFF. The CDR3 region has the DNA TGTGCCATCAGTGGAGGGCGACAGGCGGAAGAAAAACTGTTTTTT.